The sequence of this T cell receptor (beta chain) was determined in a study of blood T cell repertoires in COVID-19. The wider study: There were acute and convalescent COVID-19 samples, and they came from the United States, Italy and Spain. T cells, B-cell-depleted T cells, or PBMCs supplied cDNA or gDNA.

In the original workflow: Nucleated cell counts were estimated from reference gene primer amplification. Some clones are missing from TCRdb's copy, which holds only in-frame ones; the method was immunoSEQ multiplex PCR. The V and J calls and the clone size are those of that table, but D and trimming were determined from the DNA. The table lists approximately 91,000 clones, over 70% of them singletons, with over 15% in the top ten. The CDR3 runs to 12 residues. V was clipped by 4 bases and J by 6 bases, with 10 bases between them. Germline V CDR1 and CDR2: LNHNV, YYDKDF (reference sequence). The sample taken for sequencing was peripheral blood. The sequence was obtained from a human donor in a cohort sampled during active COVID-19. The rearrangement uses TRBV15 and TRBJ2-7; perhaps TRBD2 as D (5 bases). CDR3 DNA sequence: TGTGCCACCAGCATCCGGGGAGCCGAGCAGTACTTC. It translates to CATSIRGAEQYF.